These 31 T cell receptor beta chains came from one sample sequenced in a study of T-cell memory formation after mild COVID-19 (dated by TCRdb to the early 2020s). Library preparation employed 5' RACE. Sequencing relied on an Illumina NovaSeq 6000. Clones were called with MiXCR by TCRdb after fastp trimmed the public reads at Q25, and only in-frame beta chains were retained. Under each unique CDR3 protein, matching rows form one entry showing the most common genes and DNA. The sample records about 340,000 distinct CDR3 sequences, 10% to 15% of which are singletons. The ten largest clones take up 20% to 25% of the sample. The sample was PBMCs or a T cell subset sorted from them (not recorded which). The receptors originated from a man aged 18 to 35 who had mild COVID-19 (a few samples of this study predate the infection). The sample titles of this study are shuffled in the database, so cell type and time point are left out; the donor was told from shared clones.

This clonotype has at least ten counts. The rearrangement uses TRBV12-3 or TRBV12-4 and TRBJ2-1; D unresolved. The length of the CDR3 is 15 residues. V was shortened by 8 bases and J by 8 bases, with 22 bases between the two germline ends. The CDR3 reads CASARSRLPADEQFF. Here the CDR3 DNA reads TGTGCCAGCGCCCGCTCCAGACTGCCGGCTGATGAGCAGTTCTTC.

In DNA form, the CDR3 reads TGTGCCAGCAGTTATAGGCAGGGGATGACTCGGGATCAGCCCCAGCATTTT. Translated: CASSYRQGMTRDQPQHF. The V call is TRBV6-2 or TRBV6-3, the J call TRBJ1-5, with D possibly matching TRBD1 (6 bases). CDR1 MNHEY and CDR2 SVGEGT come from the germline V gene. This CDR3 region has 17 residues. V dropped 3 bases and J dropped 5 bases, with 20 bases sitting between them.

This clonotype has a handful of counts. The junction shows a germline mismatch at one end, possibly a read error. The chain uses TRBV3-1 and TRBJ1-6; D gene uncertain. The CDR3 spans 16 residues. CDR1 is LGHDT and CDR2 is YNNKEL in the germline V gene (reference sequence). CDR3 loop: CASSQDGSSYNSPLHF. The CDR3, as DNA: TGTGCCAGCAGTCAAGACGGGAGCTCCTATAATTCACCCCTCCACTTT.

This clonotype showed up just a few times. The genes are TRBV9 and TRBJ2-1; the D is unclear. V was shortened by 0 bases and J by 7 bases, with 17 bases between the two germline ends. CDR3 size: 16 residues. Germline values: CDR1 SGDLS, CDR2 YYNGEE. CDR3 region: CASSVESPTVRNEQFF. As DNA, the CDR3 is TGTGCCAGCAGCGTAGAGTCTCCCACGGTGAGGAATGAGCAGTTCTTC.

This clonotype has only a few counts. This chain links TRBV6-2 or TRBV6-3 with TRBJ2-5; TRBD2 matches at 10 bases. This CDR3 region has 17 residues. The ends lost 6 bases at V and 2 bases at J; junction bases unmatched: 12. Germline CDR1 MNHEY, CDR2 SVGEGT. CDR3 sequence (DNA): TGTGCCAGCAGCCAGGGAATTAGCGGGGGGCAACAAGAGACCCAGTACTTC. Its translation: CASSQGISGGQQETQYF.

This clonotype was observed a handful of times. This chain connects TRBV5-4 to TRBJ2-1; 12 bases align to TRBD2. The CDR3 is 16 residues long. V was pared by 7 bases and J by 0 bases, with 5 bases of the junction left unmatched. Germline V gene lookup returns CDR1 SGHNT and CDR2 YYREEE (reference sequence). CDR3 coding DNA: TGTGCCAGCGCTAGCGGGGGGGCCAGCTCCTACAATGAGCAGTTCTTC. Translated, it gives CASASGGASSYNEQFF.

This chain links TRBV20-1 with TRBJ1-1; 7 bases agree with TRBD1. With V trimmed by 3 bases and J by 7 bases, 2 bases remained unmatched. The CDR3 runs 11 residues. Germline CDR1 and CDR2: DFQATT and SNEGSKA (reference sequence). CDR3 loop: CSARGDSEAFF. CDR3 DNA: TGCAGTGCTAGGGGGGACAGTGAAGCTTTCTTT.

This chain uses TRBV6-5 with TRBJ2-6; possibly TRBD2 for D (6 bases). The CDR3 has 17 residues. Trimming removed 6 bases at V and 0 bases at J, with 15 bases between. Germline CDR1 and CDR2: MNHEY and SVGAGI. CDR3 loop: CASSWEDGSSGANVLTF. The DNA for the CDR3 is TGTGCCAGCAGCTGGGAGGACGGGAGCTCTGGGGCCAACGTCCTGACTTTC.

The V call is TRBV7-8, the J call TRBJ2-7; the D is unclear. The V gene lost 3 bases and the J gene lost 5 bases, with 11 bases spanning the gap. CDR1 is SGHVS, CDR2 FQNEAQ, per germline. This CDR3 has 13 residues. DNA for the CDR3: TGTGCCAGCAGCTTCACCAGGCTTAACGAGCAGTACGTC. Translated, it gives CASSFTRLNEQYV.

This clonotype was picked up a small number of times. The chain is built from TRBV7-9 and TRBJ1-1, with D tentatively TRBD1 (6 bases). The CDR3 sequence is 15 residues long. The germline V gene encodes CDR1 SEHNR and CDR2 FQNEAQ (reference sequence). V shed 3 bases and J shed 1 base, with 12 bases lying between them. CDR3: CASSFRDTENTEAFF. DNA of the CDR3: TGTGCCAGCAGCTTTAGGGACACGGAGAACACTGAAGCTTTCTTT.

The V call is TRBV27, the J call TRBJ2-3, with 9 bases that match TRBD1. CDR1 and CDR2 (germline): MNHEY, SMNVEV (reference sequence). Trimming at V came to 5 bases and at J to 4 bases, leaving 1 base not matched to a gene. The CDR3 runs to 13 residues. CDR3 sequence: CASSRQGADTQYF. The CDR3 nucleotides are TGTGCCAGCAGTCGACAGGGGGCAGATACGCAGTATTTT.

DNA of the CDR3: TGTGCCAGCAAGGAGAATGAAAAACTGTTTTTT. Residues: CASKENEKLFF. The V gene is TRBV12-3 or TRBV12-4, the J gene TRBJ1-4; unclear D gene. V gave up 7 bases and J gave up 5 bases, with 5 bases separating them. This CDR3 is built from 11 residues.

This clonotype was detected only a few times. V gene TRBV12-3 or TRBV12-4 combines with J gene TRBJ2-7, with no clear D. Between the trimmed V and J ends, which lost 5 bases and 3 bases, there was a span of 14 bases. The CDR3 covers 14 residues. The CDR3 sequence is CASSLRTASYEQYF. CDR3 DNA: TGTGCCAGCAGTCTCCGGACGGCCAGCTACGAGCAGTACTTC.

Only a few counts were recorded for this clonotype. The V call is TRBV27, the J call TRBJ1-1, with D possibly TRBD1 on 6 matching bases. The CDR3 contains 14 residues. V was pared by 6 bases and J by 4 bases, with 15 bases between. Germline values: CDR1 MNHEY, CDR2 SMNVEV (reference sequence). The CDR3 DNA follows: TGTGCCAGCAGGGACCCCGGACAGAGCACTGAAGCTTTCTTT. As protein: CASRDPGQSTEAFF.

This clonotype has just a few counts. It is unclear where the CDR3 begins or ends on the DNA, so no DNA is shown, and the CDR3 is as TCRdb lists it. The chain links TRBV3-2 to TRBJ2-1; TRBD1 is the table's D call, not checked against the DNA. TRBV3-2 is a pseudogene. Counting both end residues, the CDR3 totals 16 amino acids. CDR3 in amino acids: CASSQFGQGAYNEQFF.

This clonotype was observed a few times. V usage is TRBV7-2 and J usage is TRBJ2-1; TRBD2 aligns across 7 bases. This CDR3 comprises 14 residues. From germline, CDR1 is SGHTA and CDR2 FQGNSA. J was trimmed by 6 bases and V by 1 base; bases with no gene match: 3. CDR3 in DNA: TGTGCCAGCAGCTTAGAGACTAGCCCCAATGAGCAGTTCTTC. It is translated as CASSLETSPNEQFF. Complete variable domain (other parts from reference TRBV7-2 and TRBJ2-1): GAGVSQSPSNKVTEKGKDVELRCDPISGHTALYWYRQSLGQGLEFLIYFQGNSAPDKSGLPSDRFSAERTGGSVSTLTIQRTQQEDSAVYLCASSLETSPNEQFFGPGTRLTVL.

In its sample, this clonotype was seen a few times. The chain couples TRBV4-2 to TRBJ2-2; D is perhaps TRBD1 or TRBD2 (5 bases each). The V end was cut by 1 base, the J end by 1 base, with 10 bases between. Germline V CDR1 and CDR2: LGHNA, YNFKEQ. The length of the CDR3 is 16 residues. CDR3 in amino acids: CASSQVGTGNTGELFF. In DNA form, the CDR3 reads TGTGCCAGCAGCCAAGTGGGGACGGGGAACACCGGGGAGCTGTTTTTT.

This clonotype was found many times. This CDR3 reads CASSSRTSARSYSSTDTQYF. In nucleotides, the CDR3 is TGTGCCAGCAGCTCTCGGACTAGCGCCAGGAGCTACTCTAGCACAGATACGCAGTATTTT. The chain links TRBV7-8 to TRBJ2-3; 9 bases map to TRBD2. The germline V gene has CDR1 SGHVS and CDR2 FQNEAQ. Germline trimming cut 4 bases from V and 0 bases from J; bases unmatched to any gene: 17. This CDR3 contains 20 residues.

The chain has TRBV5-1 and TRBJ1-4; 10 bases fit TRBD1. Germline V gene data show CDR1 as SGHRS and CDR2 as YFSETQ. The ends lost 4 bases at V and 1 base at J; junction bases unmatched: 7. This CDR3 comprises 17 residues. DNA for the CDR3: TGCGCCAGCAGCCCAGGAGACAGGGGGCGAACTAATGAAAAACTGTTTTTT. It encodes CASSPGDRGRTNEKLFF.

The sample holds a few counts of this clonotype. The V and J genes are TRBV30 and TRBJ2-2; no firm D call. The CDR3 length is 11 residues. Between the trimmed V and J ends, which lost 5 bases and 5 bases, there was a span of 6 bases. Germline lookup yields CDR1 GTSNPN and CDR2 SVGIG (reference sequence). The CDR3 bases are TGTGCCTGGTCAAGAACCGGGGAGCTGTTTTTT. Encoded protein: CAWSRTGELFF.

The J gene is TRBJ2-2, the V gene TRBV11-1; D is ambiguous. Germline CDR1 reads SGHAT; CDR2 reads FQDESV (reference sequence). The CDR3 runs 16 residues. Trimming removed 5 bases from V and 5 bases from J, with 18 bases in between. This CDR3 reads CASSQRTALQTGELFF. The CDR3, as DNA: TGTGCCAGCAGCCAAAGAACAGCTCTCCAGACCGGGGAGCTGTTTTTT.

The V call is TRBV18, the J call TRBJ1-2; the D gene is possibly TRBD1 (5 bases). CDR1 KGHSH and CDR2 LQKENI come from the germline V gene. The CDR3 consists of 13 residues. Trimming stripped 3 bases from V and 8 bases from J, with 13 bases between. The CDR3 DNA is TGTGCCAGCTCACCCACCTCACAGGAGGGCTACACCTTC. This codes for CASSPTSQEGYTF.

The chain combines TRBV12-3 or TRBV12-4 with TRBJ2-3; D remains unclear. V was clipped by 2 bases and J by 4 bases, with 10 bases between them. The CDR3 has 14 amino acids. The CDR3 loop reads CASSLRVASDTQYF. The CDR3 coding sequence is TGTGCCAGCAGTTTAAGAGTTGCTTCAGATACGCAGTATTTT.

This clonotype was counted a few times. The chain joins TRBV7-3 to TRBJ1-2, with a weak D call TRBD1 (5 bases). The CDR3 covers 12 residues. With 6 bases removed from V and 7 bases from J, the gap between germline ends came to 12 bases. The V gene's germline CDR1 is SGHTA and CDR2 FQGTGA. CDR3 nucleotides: TGTGCCAGCAGTCCCCAGGGCGCTGGCTACACCTTC. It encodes CASSPQGAGYTF.

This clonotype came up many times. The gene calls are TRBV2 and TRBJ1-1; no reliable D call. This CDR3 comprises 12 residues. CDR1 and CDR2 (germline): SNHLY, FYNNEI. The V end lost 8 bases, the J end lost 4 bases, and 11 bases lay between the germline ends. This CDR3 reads CASRYGITEAFF. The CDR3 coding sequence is TGTGCCAGCCGATACGGGATCACTGAAGCTTTCTTT. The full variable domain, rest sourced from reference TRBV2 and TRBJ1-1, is EPEVTQTPSHQVTQMGQEVILRCVPISNHLYFYWYRQILGQKVEFLVSFYNNEISEKSEIFDDQFSVERPDGSNFTLKIRSTKLEDSAMYFCASRYGITEAFFGQGTRLTVV.

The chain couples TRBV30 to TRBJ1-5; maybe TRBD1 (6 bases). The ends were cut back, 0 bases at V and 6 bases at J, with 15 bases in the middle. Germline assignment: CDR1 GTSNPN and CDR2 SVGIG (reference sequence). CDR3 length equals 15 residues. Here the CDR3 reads CAWSVPGTTPQPQHF. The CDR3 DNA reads TGTGCCTGGAGTGTACCCGGGACAACTCCTCAGCCCCAGCATTTT.

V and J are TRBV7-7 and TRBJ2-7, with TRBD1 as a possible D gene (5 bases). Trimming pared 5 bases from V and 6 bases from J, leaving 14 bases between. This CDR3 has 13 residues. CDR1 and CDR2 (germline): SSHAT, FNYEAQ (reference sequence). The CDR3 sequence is CASSAQGRGEQYF. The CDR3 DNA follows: TGTGCCAGCAGCGCTCAGGGTAGGGGCGAGCAGTACTTC.

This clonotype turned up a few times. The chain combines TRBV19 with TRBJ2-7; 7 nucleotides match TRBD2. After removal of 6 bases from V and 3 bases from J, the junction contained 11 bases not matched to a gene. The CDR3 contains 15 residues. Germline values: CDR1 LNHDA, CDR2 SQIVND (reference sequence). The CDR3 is CASRDERGPVYEQYF. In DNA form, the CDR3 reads TGTGCCAGTAGGGATGAGCGGGGCCCGGTCTACGAGCAGTACTTC.

The DNA for the CDR3 is TGCAGTGCTAGGGGGTGGGAGGGGTATCAGCCCCAGCATTTT. Translation: CSARGWEGYQPQHF. V usage is TRBV20-1 and J usage is TRBJ1-5; a possible D gene is TRBD1 (5 bases). Germline values: CDR1 DFQATT, CDR2 SNEGSKA (reference sequence). V lost 3 bases to trimming and J lost 5 bases, with 14 bases between them. The CDR3 consists of 14 residues.

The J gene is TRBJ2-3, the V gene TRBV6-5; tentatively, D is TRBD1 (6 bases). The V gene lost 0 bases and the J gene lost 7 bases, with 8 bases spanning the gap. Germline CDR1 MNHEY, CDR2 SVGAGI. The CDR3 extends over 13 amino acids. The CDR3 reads CASSYSGGHTQYF. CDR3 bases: TGTGCCAGCAGTTACTCTGGGGGCCATACGCAGTATTTT.

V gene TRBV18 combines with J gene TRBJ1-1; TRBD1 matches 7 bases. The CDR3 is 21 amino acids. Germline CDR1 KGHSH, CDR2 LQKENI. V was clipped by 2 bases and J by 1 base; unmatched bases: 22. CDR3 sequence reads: CASSPTIRVAGLGQKNTEAFF. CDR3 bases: TGTGCCAGCTCACCAACTATTCGCGTGGCGGGGCTGGGACAGAAGAACACTGAAGCTTTCTTT.